The next 4 T cell receptor beta chains were all read from a single sample in a study of Ad26.COV2.S vaccination and SARS-CoV-2 variants. The treatment: 19 received Ad26.COV2.S at low or high dose, single or two shots; roughly five received placebo; per-sample allocation not given. It was on day 63 after the first vaccine or placebo injection that samples were taken. Here immunoSEQ multiplex PCR was the method, and the copy in TCRdb shows in-frame clones only, minus some. The repertoire holds about 350,000 clones, with around 83% as singletons. The sample in question was peripheral blood, obtained in a trial of Ad26.COV2.S vaccine versus placebo. The receptors come from a person between 18 and 59 years old who received the Ad26.COV2.S COVID-19 vaccine or a placebo.

This clone was counted a few times. The chain carries TRBV6-2 or TRBV6-3 and TRBJ2-4; 7 bases fit TRBD2. The CDR3 is made up of 12 amino acids. The V gene end was trimmed by 2 bases and the J gene end by 9 bases; junction bases not matched to a gene: 1. In germline, CDR1 is MNHEY, CDR2 SVGEGT. The CDR3 DNA reads as TGTGCCAGCAGTTACCCTAGCGGCATTCAGTACTTC. This gives the protein CASSYPSGIQYF.

The CDR3 bases are TGTGCCAGCAGCCCCCTAGGGACTAGCGCCGGGGAGCTGTTTTTT. This gives the protein CASSPLGTSAGELFF. This rearrangement joins TRBV7-6 to TRBJ2-2; 10 nucleotides match TRBD2. The ends lost 5 bases at V and 6 bases at J; junction bases unmatched: 6. Germline CDR1 SGHVS, CDR2 FNYEAQ. The CDR3 length is 15 residues.

V gene TRBV3-1 (or the pseudogene TRBV3-2) combines with J gene TRBJ2-1; TRBD2 agrees at 7 bases. Per germline, CDR1 LGHDT and CDR2 YNNKEL (reference sequence). The CDR3 spans 15 residues. V shed 1 base, J shed 2 bases, and the junction held 2 bases outside the gene matches. CDR3 residues: CASSQVAGAYNEQFF. CDR3 DNA: TGTGCCAGCAGCCAAGTTGCGGGGGCCTACAATGAGCAGTTCTTC.

The chain recombines TRBV19 with TRBJ2-5; D could derive from TRBD1 or TRBD2 (6 bases each). The CDR3 runs 15 residues. Per the germline V gene, CDR1 is LNHDA and CDR2 is SQIVND (reference sequence). Deletions cut 6 bases from V and 5 bases from J, with 19 bases between. CDR3: CASSRGWGARETQYF. The CDR3 nucleotides are TGTGCCAGTAGCCGTGGCTGGGGGGCCCGGGAGACCCAGTACTTC.